A single sample is the source of the 17 T cell receptor beta chains below, sequenced in a study of T cells after yellow fever vaccination. TCRdb redid the calling of the 5' RACE reads with MiXCR, one entry per CDR3 protein. The repertoire holds about 320,000 distinct CDR3 sequences, with approximately 4% as singletons. This material consisted of PBMCs, taken 15 days after the yellow fever booster vaccination. The receptors were sampled from a man younger than 30 who received the YFV17D yellow fever vaccine.

The J gene is TRBJ2-1, the V gene TRBV7-2; D remains ambiguous. The CDR3 extends over 15 amino acids. Trimming cost V 3 bases and J 5 bases, with 14 bases left between them. Germline values: CDR1 SGHTA, CDR2 FQGNSA. The DNA for the CDR3 is TGTGCCAGCAGCTTGGGTAGCCCGCGAAACAATGAGCAGTTCTTC. Translating it yields CASSLGSPRNNEQFF.

This clonotype was counted at least ten times. The chain has TRBV7-2 and TRBJ2-1; D ambiguous. The germline CDR1 and CDR2 sequences are SGHTA and FQGNSA. The CDR3 extends over 13 amino acids. V lost 1 base to trimming and J lost 7 bases, with 8 bases between them. The CDR3 sequence: CASSLGRRNEQFF. CDR3 nucleotide sequence: TGTGCCAGCAGCTTAGGACGACGTAATGAGCAGTTCTTC. Full variable domain (missing parts from reference TRBV7-2 and TRBJ2-1): GAGVSQSPSNKVTEKGKDVELRCDPISGHTALYWYRQSLGQGLEFLIYFQGNSAPDKSGLPSDRFSAERTGGSVSTLTIQRTQQEDSAVYLCASSLGRRNEQFFGPGTRLTVL.

This clonotype was picked up a small number of times. This sequence joins TRBV7-9 and TRBJ1-5; no firm D call. Between the trimmed V and J ends, which lost 8 bases and 5 bases, there was a span of 10 bases. CDR1 SEHNR and CDR2 FQNEAQ come from the germline V gene (reference sequence). The CDR3 is 12 residues long. The DNA of the CDR3 is TGTGCCAGCTTCTTAGCGGATCAGCCCCAGCATTTT. This encodes CASFLADQPQHF.

CDR3 DNA sequence: TGCGCCAGCAGCCTACTACCGGACAGCCCTGGCTATGGCTACACCTTC. This gives the protein CASSLLPDSPGYGYTF. The rearrangement uses TRBV4-3 and TRBJ1-2; D possibly corresponds to TRBD1 (6 bases). This CDR3 spans 16 amino acids. The germline CDR1 and CDR2 sequences are LGHNA and YSLEER. The ends were cut back, 4 bases at V and 4 bases at J, with 19 bases in the middle.

This clonotype has at least ten counts. The V call is TRBV6-5, the J call TRBJ2-5; maybe TRBD1 (6 bases). CDR3 length equals 14 residues. V was clipped by 6 bases and J by 1 base, with 12 bases between them. Germline loops: CDR1 MNHEY, CDR2 SVGAGI. The CDR3 sequence: CASSTRGGQETQYF. The CDR3 DNA sequence: TGTGCCAGCAGCACGAGAGGGGGCCAAGAGACCCAGTACTTC.

This clonotype occurred once. This chain connects TRBV30 to TRBJ2-3; TRBD2 is a possible D gene (5 bases). V was trimmed by 0 bases and J by 0 bases, leaving 13 bases between them. Germline values: CDR1 GTSNPN, CDR2 SVGIG (reference sequence). The CDR3 is made up of 16 amino acids. The CDR3 here is CAWSVGWTASTDTQYF. The CDR3 nucleotides are TGTGCCTGGAGTGTGGGCTGGACTGCTAGCACAGATACGCAGTATTTT.

The chain recombines TRBV7-9 with TRBJ2-5, with D possibly being TRBD1 (6 bases). Germline V gives CDR1 SEHNR, CDR2 FQNEAQ (reference sequence). The V end lost 5 bases, the J end lost 1 base, and 11 bases lay between the germline ends. The CDR3 spans 14 residues. CDR3 sequence (DNA): TGTGCCAGCAGCCCGACAGGAACCCAAGAGACCCAGTACTTC. Translated: CASSPTGTQETQYF. The variable domain in full, with the rest retrieved from reference TRBV7-9 and TRBJ2-5, is DTGVSQNPRHKITKRGQNVTFRCDPISEHNRLYWYRQTLGQGPEFLTYFQNEAQLEKSRLLSDRFSAERPKGSFSTLEIQRTEQGDSAMYLCASSPTGTQETQYFGPGTRLLVL.

This clonotype has a count of ten or more. The chain is built from TRBV11-2 and TRBJ2-5; D possibly matches TRBD1 or TRBD2 (6 bases each). The V and J ends lost 0 bases and 4 bases respectively, with 15 bases between them. This CDR3 has 16 amino acids. Germline-derived CDR1 and CDR2 are SGHAT and FQNNGV. This CDR3 is CASSLDRGPRGETQYF. For the CDR3, the DNA is TGTGCCAGCAGCTTAGATCGGGGGCCGAGGGGAGAGACCCAGTACTTC.

In this sample, this clonotype turned up a few times. This chain joins TRBV9 and TRBJ2-3; D is unresolved. The CDR3 loop spans 16 amino acids. Trimming removed 0 bases from V and 1 base from J, with 12 bases in between. The germline V gene encodes CDR1 SGDLS and CDR2 YYNGEE. CDR3 DNA: TGTGCCAGCAGCGTAGCTCTTGCCGGAGGCACAGATACGCAGTATTTT. This sequence encodes CASSVALAGGTDTQYF.

This clonotype was counted ten times or more. The chain joins TRBV5-1 to TRBJ1-5; D gene uncertain. The germline V gene encodes CDR1 SGHRS and CDR2 YFSETQ. The CDR3 totals 14 residues. Trimming took 2 bases from V and 3 from J, leaving 9 bases between them. The CDR3 coding sequence is TGCGCCAGCAGCTTAGGAGGAAACAATCAGCCCCAGCATTTT. This codes for CASSLGGNNQPQHF.

This clonotype was counted many times. The chain employs TRBV29-1 and TRBJ1-1; D unresolved. Trimming took off 5 bases at V and 1 base at J, with 11 bases between the two ends. Germline V gene sequence: CDR1 SQVTM, CDR2 ANQGSEA. CDR3 length: 13 residues. This CDR3 is CSVIRRQNTEAFF. DNA for the CDR3: TGCAGCGTTATCAGGCGACAGAACACTGAAGCTTTCTTT. The entire variable domain, with the rest obtained from reference TRBV29-1 and TRBJ1-1, is as follows: SAVISQKPSRDICQRGTSLTIQCQVDSQVTMMFWYRQQPGQSLTLIATANQGSEATYESGFVIDKFPISRPNLTFSTLTVSNMSPEDSSIYLCSVIRRQNTEAFFGQGTRLTVV.

This chain joins TRBV15 and TRBJ2-5; the match to TRBD2 covers 7 bases. The CDR3 consists of 13 residues. Germline V gene data show CDR1 as LNHNV and CDR2 as YYDKDF (reference sequence). V was clipped by 6 bases and J by 5 bases; unmatched bases: 6. The CDR3 region is CATRPLATETQYF. CDR3 bases: TGTGCCACCAGGCCACTAGCGACTGAGACCCAGTACTTC.

This clonotype was detected only a few times. This chain connects TRBV6-1 to TRBJ1-2; the D is unclear. The V end was cut by 4 bases, the J end by 5 bases, with 8 bases between. This CDR3 spans 12 amino acids. Germline lookup yields CDR1 MNHNS and CDR2 SASEGT. The CDR3 DNA sequence: TGTGCCAGCAGTGTTAGGATTTATGGCTACACCTTC. It yields the protein CASSVRIYGYTF.

This clonotype was counted many times. The chain has TRBV21-1 and TRBJ2-7; the DNA was not used to check the table's D call, TRBD2. TRBV21-1 is termed a pseudogene. The CDR3 has 21 amino acids. The CDR3 sequence: CASSNRCEAIAGGKTSYEQYV. The CDR3 nucleotides read TGTGCCAGCAGCAATCGCTGTGAGGCGATAGCGGGGGGAAAAACCTCCTACGAGCAGTACGTC.

This clonotype was recorded a few times. The rearrangement joins TRBV7-2 to TRBJ1-5, with D perhaps matching TRBD1 (5 bases). Germline V gives CDR1 SGHTA, CDR2 FQGNSA. Trimming removed 4 bases from V and 4 bases from J, with 14 bases in between. CDR3 length equals 15 residues. CDR3 sequence: CASSSTTAGNQPQHF. Written as DNA, the CDR3 is TGTGCCAGCAGCTCAACGACAGCAGGGAATCAGCCCCAGCATTTT.

This clonotype was detected a few times. The V and J genes are TRBV20-1 and TRBJ2-1, with D perhaps TRBD2 (6 bases). This CDR3 spans 13 amino acids. Germline CDR1 DFQATT, CDR2 SNEGSKA (reference sequence). V was clipped by 6 bases and J by 7 bases, with 16 bases between them. CDR3 DNA: TGCAGTGCGATACCGGGACTGTTAAATGAGCAGTTCTTC. Its translation is CSAIPGLLNEQFF.

The table lists this clonotype with a few counts. The chain has TRBV7-6 and TRBJ2-1; D not resolved. CDR1 SGHVS and CDR2 FNYEAQ come from the germline V gene. Trimming pared 5 bases from V and 15 bases from J, leaving 14 bases between. The CDR3 contains 11 residues. In DNA, the CDR3 is TGTGCCAGCAGCACGGGTTTCGGGTGGTTCTTC. Its protein is CASSTGFGWFF.